These 18 T cell receptor beta chains came from one sample sequenced in a study of shared clonotypes between healthy human individuals (dated by TCRdb to about 2020). The library relied on the immunoSEQ multiplex PCR assay. Entries here come from immuneACCESS through TCRdb and include only in-frame sequences with V and J called. Some clones fail to appear in such tables; in the studies checked, an unresolved V gene covers under half of the shortfall, and the cause of the remainder is unknown. The sample yields some 2,000,000 clones; approximately 95% were counted once. Approximately 0.13% of the sample is held by the ten biggest clonotypes. The source material was naive CD4+ T cells sorted from blood. Sample cell subset or site, as interpreted from the label and publication: CD45RA+ positively selected. All receptors derive from a man aged 18 to 29 in good health.

V gene TRBV7-9 combines with J gene TRBJ2-2, with 11 nucleotides matching TRBD1. J was trimmed by 5 bases and V by 3 bases; bases with no gene match: 5. The CDR3 consists of 16 residues. Germline lookup yields CDR1 SEHNR and CDR2 FQNEAQ (reference sequence). The CDR3 DNA is TGTGCCAGCAGCTTCCGCCGGGACAGGGGGACCGGGGAGCTGTTTTTT. Residues: CASSFRRDRGTGELFF.

The chain links TRBV6-6 to TRBJ1-3; D is uncertain. Germline V gene lookup returns CDR1 MNHNY and CDR2 SVGAGI (reference sequence). Trimming cost V 5 bases and J 8 bases, with 13 bases left between them. There are 13 residues in the CDR3. The CDR3, as DNA: TGTGCCAGCAGTCGGACGGACGGAGACACCATATATTTT. Amino acid sequence: CASSRTDGDTIYF.

V is TRBV11-3 and J is TRBJ1-4, with D possibly TRBD1 on 5 matching bases. The CDR3 runs 14 residues. CDR1 SGHNT and CDR2 YENEEA come from the germline V gene. Trimming removed 4 bases at V and 5 bases at J, with 11 bases between. CDR3 protein: CASSSGAPNEKLFF. CDR3 nucleotides: TGTGCCAGCAGCTCCGGGGCTCCGAATGAAAAACTGTTTTTT.

CDR3 DNA sequence: TGTGCCAGCTCGCCTCCGGGACAGGGGGCCCATGAGCAGTTCTTC. As protein: CASSPPGQGAHEQFF. The chain has TRBV18 and TRBJ2-1; TRBD1 matches 12 bases. The CDR3 runs to 15 residues. Trimming removed 6 bases from V and 8 bases from J; junction bases left unmatched: 8. Germline CDR1 and CDR2: KGHSH and LQKENI.

This chain joins TRBV5-4 and TRBJ2-2; 9 nucleotides align to TRBD1. With 2 bases clipped from V and 6 bases from J, the junction kept 5 bases outside the gene matches. This CDR3 region has 15 residues. Germline CDR1 reads SGHNT; CDR2 reads YYREEE (reference sequence). The DNA of the CDR3 is TGTGCCAGCAGCTTACGACAGGGGGTGGCCGGGGAGCTGTTTTTT. Translation: CASSLRQGVAGELFF.

This clone was recorded only once. J is TRBJ2-7 and V is TRBV30, with D unresolved. Per the germline V gene, CDR1 is GTSNPN and CDR2 is SVGIG (reference sequence). The CDR3 consists of 16 residues. Trimming pared 2 bases from V and 2 bases from J, leaving 19 bases between. The CDR3 reads CAWSQMGHSPPYEQYF. The CDR3 nucleotides read TGTGCCTGGAGTCAAATGGGCCACAGCCCCCCCTACGAGCAGTACTTC.

The rearrangement links TRBV5-1 to TRBJ2-2; 8 bases are shared with TRBD1. The J segment lost 0 bases and the V segment lost 4 bases, leaving 5 bases of the junction unmatched. Germline-derived CDR1 and CDR2 are SGHRS and YFSETQ. This CDR3 has 16 amino acids. The CDR3 sequence: CASSPRTGPNTGELFF. In DNA form, the CDR3 reads TGCGCCAGCAGCCCCCGGACAGGGCCGAACACCGGGGAGCTGTTTTTT. Looking up the rest from reference TRBV5-1 and TRBJ2-2 gives the full variable domain: KAGVTQTPRYLIKTRGQQVTLSCSPISGHRSVSWYQQTPGQGLQFLFEYFSETQRNKGNFPGRFSGRQFSNSRSEMNVSTLELGDSALYLCASSPRTGPNTGELFFGEGSRLTVL.

The V call is TRBV7-9, the J call TRBJ2-5; D could derive from TRBD1 or TRBD2 (5 bases each). Deletions cut 5 bases from V and 5 bases from J, with 15 bases between. The germline V gene encodes CDR1 SEHNR and CDR2 FQNEAQ (reference sequence). This CDR3 is built from 14 residues. This CDR3 reads CASSPNTGAETQYF. CDR3 DNA: TGTGCCAGCAGCCCAAATACCGGGGCTGAGACCCAGTACTTC.

The chain combines TRBV27 with TRBJ2-7; 10 bases are shared with TRBD1. CDR3 length: 15 residues. Losses at the gene ends were 6 bases for V and 6 bases for J; bases not matched to a gene: 11. Germline V gives CDR1 MNHEY, CDR2 SMNVEV (reference sequence). The CDR3 sequence: CASRQPGQGTSEQYF. In DNA, the CDR3 is TGTGCCAGCAGACAGCCGGGACAGGGGACTAGCGAGCAGTACTTC.

The chain carries TRBV2 and TRBJ2-5; D may be TRBD1 (6 bases). The CDR3 loop spans 15 amino acids. V was trimmed by 7 bases and J by 1 base, leaving 16 bases between them. From germline, CDR1 is SNHLY and CDR2 FYNNEI. CDR3 amino acids: CASIRGYNIQETQYF. The CDR3 region has the DNA TGTGCCAGCATCAGGGGATATAACATCCAAGAGACCCAGTACTTC.

The genes are TRBV7-9 and TRBJ2-3; a possible D gene is TRBD2 (5 bases). The germline V gene has CDR1 SEHNR and CDR2 FQNEAQ (reference sequence). The CDR3 runs 17 residues. Trimming stripped 1 base from V and 4 bases from J, with 18 bases between. In nucleotides, the CDR3 is TGTGCCAGCAGCTTAGGGTCAGTTGAGGGCTACCCAGATACGCAGTATTTT. This codes for CASSLGSVEGYPDTQYF.

CDR3 amino acids: CASRIGQLQAEQYF. CDR3 DNA sequence: TGTGCCAGCAGGATAGGCCAACTCCAGGCCGAGCAGTACTTC. The rearrangement links TRBV2 to TRBJ2-7; D is uncertain. The CDR3 totals 14 residues. V lost 6 bases to trimming and J lost 6 bases, with 18 bases between them. CDR1 and CDR2 from the germline V gene are SNHLY and FYNNEI.

This clone came up once. V is TRBV5-1 and J is TRBJ2-1, with a weak D call TRBD1 (6 bases). The CDR3 is 15 residues long. Germline lookup yields CDR1 SGHRS and CDR2 YFSETQ. V was trimmed by 3 bases and J by 6 bases, leaving 16 bases between them. CDR3 protein: CASSYDRLRGNEQFF. CDR3 nucleotides: TGCGCCAGCAGCTATGACAGGTTGAGAGGCAATGAGCAGTTCTTC.

The V gene is TRBV15, the J gene TRBJ2-5; D may match TRBD1 or TRBD2 (5 bases each). Germline CDR1 reads LNHNV; CDR2 reads YYDKDF (reference sequence). The CDR3 runs 14 residues. V shed 1 base and J shed 5 bases, with 11 bases lying between them. This chain's CDR3 is CATSRGGAHETQYF. In nucleotides, the CDR3 is TGTGCCACCAGCAGAGGAGGGGCACATGAGACCCAGTACTTC.

Regarding this clone: The junction differs from germline at one of its ends, possibly a read error. The chain has TRBV5-8 and TRBJ2-7; maybe TRBD2 (6 bases). The CDR3 extends over 17 amino acids. Germline V gene lookup returns CDR1 SGHTS and CDR2 YDEGEE. The DNA of the CDR3 is TGTGCCAGCAGTTTGGGGTGGAGCCGGGACTTTTCCTACGAGCAGTACTTC. Encoded protein: CASSLGWSRDFSYEQYF.

The CDR3 DNA reads as TGTGCCAGCAGTGAAACAGGTCAATATAGCAATCAGCCCCAGCATTTT. Translated: CASSETGQYSNQPQHF. The chain employs TRBV6-1 and TRBJ1-5; D perhaps matches TRBD1 (5 bases). The CDR3 is 16 amino acids. The V gene's germline CDR1 is MNHNS and CDR2 SASEGT. V lost 2 bases and J lost 0, with 11 bases in between.

The chain links TRBV7-2 to TRBJ1-2, with D possibly being TRBD1 (6 bases). The CDR3 runs 15 residues. Looked up from germline, CDR1 is SGHTA and CDR2 is FQGNSA. V lost 7 bases and J lost 5, with 20 bases in between. CDR3 nucleotide sequence: TGTGCCAGCACCCTTTCCCGGGACACCGGGTATGGCTACACCTTC. It specifies CASTLSRDTGYGYTF.

As for this clone: This sample also contains other DNA sequences that code for the same CDR3. The V and J genes are TRBV7-9 and TRBJ2-5, with D uncertain. The CDR3 covers 11 residues. Trimming cost V 8 bases and J 5 bases, with 9 bases left between them. Germline values: CDR1 SEHNR, CDR2 FQNEAQ (reference sequence). The CDR3 sequence is CASSVGETQYF. In DNA, the CDR3 is TGTGCCAGCTCGGTGGGGGAGACCCAGTACTTC.